This T cell receptor (beta chain) stems from a study of beta chain features in type 1 diabetes (dated by TCRdb to 2017 to 2018). General notes on the study: Patients and healthy donors did not differ in mean age, gender distribution, total cell number or subset yield. Regulatory and stem cell-like memory subsets were obtained from only 8 patients and roughly eight healthy donors, while naive and central memory subsets were obtained from all 30 or so donors. The study compared the TCRB repertoires of sorted circulating CD4+ T cell subsets in recently diagnosed type 1 diabetes patients with those in matched healthy donors. A total of just under 110,000,000 sorted cells were examined across all samples, and RNA yield correlated strongly with the number of cells per subset.

V sheds 5 bases and J sheds 1 base, leaving 8 bases between their ends. The germline V gene supplies CDR1 MDHEN and CDR2 SYDVKM. The CDR3 contains 13 residues, cysteine and phenylalanine counted. The read is trimmed to its CDR3 DNA, 39 bases read in frame from base 1. Turning to this clone: Its antigen specificity is not known. No base quality values were provided; no much bigger clone lies one nucleotide off.

Beyond this particular receptor, the publication reports: Shorter templates might be favored by PCR, yet because patient and control samples were amplified and corrected together, any such skew would affect both groups equally. Because small numbers of individuals were included in the HLA sub-analyses, any influence of HLA type on TCRB rearrangement was left unresolved. At VDJ recombination sites, patients with type 1 diabetes made fewer insertions and deleted more nucleotides, a pattern implying thymic rearrangement abnormalities. In all four CD4+ subsets, TCRB CDR3 length was moderately but significantly shorter in type 1 diabetes patients. Because cDNA was sequenced instead of genomic DNA, highly expressing activated cells could be over-represented, though the groups showed no difference in activation or CD3 levels. The naive, central memory and regulatory TCRB repertoires appeared to resemble one another more closely among patients than among healthy donors.

The entire isolated RNA was reverse transcribed using the High Capacity cDNA Reverse Transcription Kit, and thus expressed TCRB transcripts were sequenced. Deep immunoSEQ sequencing was applied to naive, central memory and regulatory T cell samples, giving an average of roughly 3.6 million total reads per sample. After sorted cells were lysed in RLT buffer, RNA was extracted with DNase-treated RNeasy Micro or Mini kits, with the choice depending on cell number. To prevent cross-contamination, every cell subset was processed on its own, while patient and healthy donor samples were processed together. The immunoSEQ multiplex PCR was used to amplify TCRB sequences from cDNA, generating 87-bp fragments that spanned the CDR3 region. Sequencing of the amplicons was done on the Illumina HiSeq platform. Per the authors' processing: PCR bias was corrected computationally using synthetic template baselines, and reads within Hamming distance 2 were collapsed, with unmergeable singletons discarded. Reads were aligned to IMGT to assign V, D and J genes, CDR3 length, and insertions or deletions at six rearrangement sites. Within each subset, clonotype counts were normalized to sorted cell number, and only after that were true diversity and Gini coefficients computed with the tcR R package. The overlap coefficient, calculated on TCRB nucleotide sequences, was used to measure repertoire sharing. Out-of-frame TCRB sequences from naive cells were analyzed as a proxy for the pre-selection repertoire. Held by TCRdb, this immuneACCESS table contains in-frame sequences only and omits some clones. Under half of the omission traces to an unresolved V gene where checked; the cause of the rest is unknown. The V and J calls and the clone size are those of that table, but D and trimming were determined from the DNA. This sample lists approximately 150,000 clones; 8% to 13% were detected once. The ten largest make up less than 1.5% of the sample.

Each donor gave one peripheral blood draw, around 0.12 L on average, collected into heparinised tubes. Using a panel that included CD45RO, CCR7, CD25, CD127, CD95 and CD27, naive, central memory, regulatory and stem cell-like memory CD4+ T cells were sorted on a BD FACSAria II. Purity was above 95% for every sorted population. PBMCs were isolated right away by Lymphoprep density gradient centrifugation and were stained directly, without culture. So that batch effects would be minimized, each experiment stained and sorted samples in pairs, pairing one healthy donor with one patient. The sequencing input was naive CD4+ T cells from blood. The cell subset or site tag for this specimen amounts to: true naive CD4+ T cells. This TCR was sampled from a man younger than 35 in good health. The receptor chain draws on TRBV28 and TRBJ1-2, with the D segment identity uncertain. The nucleotide sequence is TGTGCCAGCAGTAGTACGGGTAACTATGGCTACACCTTC. This yields the protein CASSSTGNYGYTF.